This is a list of T cell receptor beta chains from one sample in a study of OX40 agonist ivuxolimab in advanced cancers. This table comes from immunoSEQ multiplex PCR, and its TCRdb copy is limited to in-frame clones, with some not included. The repertoire holds roughly 90,000 clones, with approximately 91% as singletons. The specimen comprised CD4+ or CD8+ T cells sorted from blood, sampled in a trial of the OX40 agonist ivuxolimab. These receptors originate from an adult with an advanced solid tumor such as melanoma, head and neck, liver or kidney cancer. Both conserved end residues are part of each CDR3. A D gene is named only where the DNA matches it firmly. Some rows mark clone size as missing; the rest say once, few, many or name a class of expanded clone.

TRBJ2-6	TRBV19	-	-	TGTGCCAGTAGTCCCCACCACAGCTCTGGGGCCAACGTCCTGACTTTC	CASSPHHSSGANVLTF
TRBJ1-2	TRBV9	TRBD1	-	TGTGCCAGCAGCGTAGGGGGGACAGGGTTTTTTGCTAACTATGGCTACACCTTC	CASSVGGTGFFANYGYTF
TRBJ2-2	TRBV5-1	TRBD2	-	TGCGCCAGCAGCTTCCTAGCGGGAGAAACGAACACCGGGGAGCTGTTTTTT	CASSFLAGETNTGELFF
TRBJ1-2	TRBV28	-	-	TGTGCCAGCAGTTTAAGTGCCGACGGCAGGGTTGGCTACACCTTC	CASSLSADGRVGYTF
TRBJ2-3	TRBV6-1	-	-	TGTGCCAGCAGTGATTCGACGGGAAACTTTTACACAGATACGCAGTATTTT	CASSDSTGNFYTDTQYF
TRBJ2-1	TRBV2	-	-	TGTGCCAGCAAACTCTACAATGAGCAGTTCTTC	CASKLYNEQFF
TRBJ2-3	TRBV2	TRBD2	once	TGTGCCAGCAGTGTAGGACTAGCGGGAGTGGATACGCAGTATTTT	CASSVGLAGVDTQYF
TRBJ2-2	TRBV18	-	-	TGTGCCAGCTCACGGGGCTACAGCGGGTCCGGCGGGGAGCTGTTTTTT	CASSRGYSGSGGELFF
TRBJ1-2	TRBV29-1	-	-	TGCAGCGTTTTGGACAGTAGTGGCTACACCTTC	CSVLDSSGYTF
TRBJ2-7	TRBV7-2	-	-	TGTGCCAGCAGCTTAGGGGGCGCTTCCTACGAGCAGTACTTC	CASSLGGASYEQYF
TRBJ2-3	TRBV18	TRBD2	-	TGTGCCAGCTCACCAAGACTAGCGGGAACTACGCAGTATTTT	CASSPRLAGTTQYF
TRBJ2-1	TRBV7-2	-	once	TGTGCCAGCAGCTTAGACGGGAAGACCTACAATGAGCAGTTCTTC	CASSLDGKTYNEQFF
TRBJ1-1	TRBV11-2	-	few	TGTGCCAGCAGCTATACAAGGAACACTGAAGCTTTCTTT	CASSYTRNTEAFF
TRBJ2-3	TRBV28	-	-	TGTGCCAGCAGTCTAGGACAGACAAGCACAGATACGCAGTATTTT	CASSLGQTSTDTQYF
TRBJ2-4	TRBV19	-	-	TGTGCCAGTAGTCCGGTGGGGGGGGCTAGAAACATTCAGTACTTC	CASSPVGGARNIQYF
TRBJ1-1	TRBV14	-	-	TGTGCCAGCAGCCGACAACCGAACACTGAAGCTTTCTTT	CASSRQPNTEAFF
TRBJ1-4	TRBV28	-	-	TGTGCCAGCAGCTCCGGGACTAATGAAAAACTGTTTTTT	CASSSGTNEKLFF
TRBJ1-2	TRBV7-9	TRBD1	-	TGTGCCAGCAGCACCCTCCACCGGGACAGAAATGGCTACACCTTC	CASSTLHRDRNGYTF
TRBJ1-5	TRBV5-1	-	-	TGCGCCAGCAGCTTGGATACAGGGAATGCTCAGCCCCAGCATTTT	CASSLDTGNAQPQHF
TRBJ2-3	TRBV4-1	-	-	TGCGCCAGCAGCCTAACCGGGGTGAGTGATACGCAGTATTTT	CASSLTGVSDTQYF
TRBJ2-1	TRBV7-2	TRBD2	few	TGTGCCAGCAGCTCAGGACTAGCGGTCTCTAATTTCTTC	CASSSGLAVSNFF
TRBJ1-1	TRBV12-2	-	-	TGTGCAAGTCGCTCCGGGCACATGAACACTGAAGCTTTCTTT	CASRSGHMNTEAFF
TRBJ1-3	TRBV5-1	-	-	TGCGCCAGCAGCTTGGATCAGGGTTACTCTGGAAACACCATATATTTT	CASSLDQGYSGNTIYF
TRBJ1-5	TRBV19	-	-	TGTGCCAGTAGTGAAGGGGTGAATAATCAGCCCCAGCATTTT	CASSEGVNNQPQHF
TRBJ1-3	TRBV7-9	TRBD1	-	TGTGCCAGCAGCCTGACAGGGACTGGAAACACCATATATTTT	CASSLTGTGNTIYF